The 20 T cell receptor beta chains in this list originate from one sample, sequenced in a study of blood T cell repertoires in COVID-19 (dated by TCRdb to between 2020 and 2021). Library preparation employed the immunoSEQ multiplex PCR assay. TCRdb re-hosts the immuneACCESS table, in-frame sequences only. Its copies lack some clones; in the studies checked, an unresolved V gene accounts for under half of them, and the cause for the rest is not known. The sample records 150,000 to 200,000 clones, around 85% of which are singletons. The top ten clones comprise 5% to 8% of the sample. The sample consisted of PBMCs or T cells enriched from blood (not recorded which). All receptors derive from a man aged 40-49 years who had recovered from COVID-19.

The chain is built from TRBV6-5 and TRBJ1-1; possibly TRBD1 for D (5 bases). V lost 7 bases and J 7 bases, leaving 19 bases between the germline ends. Germline CDR1 is MNHEY and CDR2 is SVGAGI. The CDR3 runs to 14 residues. CDR3 bases: TGTGCCAGCAACTACCGGCGTTCCGGGGGTGAAGCTTTCTTT. Amino acid sequence: CASNYRRSGGEAFF.

V usage is TRBV5-6 and J usage is TRBJ1-4; 8 positions agree with TRBD1. J lost 8 bases, V lost 0 bases, and 6 bases had no gene match. The germline CDR1 and CDR2 sequences are SGHDT and YYEEEE. The CDR3 is 15 amino acids. CDR3 amino acids: CASSLATGVEEKLFF. As DNA, the CDR3 is TGTGCCAGCAGCTTGGCGACAGGGGTTGAGGAAAAACTGTTTTTT.

V gene TRBV5-1 combines with J gene TRBJ1-4, with 8 nucleotides matching TRBD1. The J segment lost 8 bases and the V segment lost 0 bases, leaving 15 bases of the junction unmatched. The CDR3 runs to 18 residues. The germline gives CDR1 SGHRS, CDR2 YFSETQ. The CDR3 spells CASSLAGAGGAYREKLFF. CDR3 in DNA: TGCGCCAGCAGCTTGGCGGGGGCAGGGGGCGCGTATCGGGAAAAACTGTTTTTT.

With respect to this clone: One junction end disagrees with the germline gene, perhaps due to a read error. CDR3 sequence reads: CASGDSTSHEQYF. The CDR3 DNA is TGTGCCAGCGGGGACAGTACCTCCCACGAGCAGTACTTC. The chain employs TRBV5-4 and TRBJ2-7; 7 bases map to TRBD1. Germline V gene sequence: CDR1 SGHNT, CDR2 YYREEE (reference sequence). There are 13 residues in the CDR3.

This clone was found a few times. The chain uses TRBV11-3 and TRBJ2-3; TRBD2 matches at 9 bases. Trimming removed 4 bases from V and 2 bases from J; junction bases left unmatched: 4. CDR3 length: 15 amino acids. In germline, CDR1 is SGHNT, CDR2 YENEEA. CDR3 residues: CASSSTSGVTDTQYF. CDR3 nucleotides: TGTGCCAGCAGCTCGACTAGCGGAGTCACAGATACGCAGTATTTT.

The chain links TRBV10-1 to TRBJ2-7; tentatively, D is TRBD1 (5 bases). V shed 2 bases and J shed 0 bases, with 8 bases lying between them. The CDR3 sequence is 14 residues long. Germline CDR1 is WNHNN and CDR2 is SYGVQD (reference sequence). The CDR3 coding sequence is TGCGCCAGCAGTGAGCAGGGATCCTCCTACGAGCAGTACTTC. This sequence encodes CASSEQGSSYEQYF.

V usage is TRBV10-3 and J usage is TRBJ2-2, with D tentatively TRBD1 (6 bases). Germline V gene sequence: CDR1 ENHRY, CDR2 SYGVKD. V dropped 8 bases and J dropped 6 bases, with 13 bases sitting between them. The CDR3 length is 13 residues. The CDR3, as DNA: TGTGCCATCGCCCAGGGGTCGGCCGGGGAGCTGTTTTTT. This encodes CAIAQGSAGELFF.

The chain couples TRBV15 to TRBJ1-3; possible D gene TRBD1, 6 bases. CDR1 is LNHNV, CDR2 YYDKDF, per germline (reference sequence). The CDR3 has 15 residues. Between the trimmed V and J ends, which lost 4 bases and 3 bases, there was a span of 13 bases. The CDR3: CATSTRQVHGNTIYF. CDR3 nucleotide sequence: TGTGCCACCAGCACTAGACAGGTCCATGGAAACACCATATATTTT.

The chain links TRBV28 to TRBJ2-7; possible D gene TRBD1, 6 bases. CDR3 length: 14 amino acids. Germline V gives CDR1 MDHEN, CDR2 SYDVKM. The V and J ends lost 3 bases and 6 bases respectively, with 15 bases between them. The CDR3 DNA follows: TGTGCCAGCAGTTTGGGCACAGGGTTGGGCGAGCAGTACTTC. Its translation: CASSLGTGLGEQYF. Supplemented by reference TRBV28 and TRBJ2-7, the full variable domain reads DVKVTQSSRYLVKRTGEKVFLECVQDMDHENMFWYRQDPGLGLRLIYFSYDVKMKEKGDIPEGYSVSREKKERFSLILESASTNQTSMYLCASSLGTGLGEQYFGPGTRLTVT.

The chain links TRBV5-1 to TRBJ2-7, with D tentatively TRBD2 (6 bases). The V gene lost 4 bases and the J gene lost 0 bases, with 17 bases spanning the gap. CDR1 is SGHRS and CDR2 is YFSETQ in the germline V gene. CDR3 size: 16 residues. The CDR3 region is CASSRSLTTSSYEQYF. In nucleotides, the CDR3 is TGCGCCAGCAGCCGTTCGTTGACGACTAGCTCCTACGAGCAGTACTTC.

This rearrangement joins TRBV5-1 to TRBJ2-7; weak D call: TRBD1 (6 bases). Germline values: CDR1 SGHRS, CDR2 YFSETQ. Trimming took 6 bases from V and 2 from J, leaving 12 bases between them. The CDR3 has 13 amino acids. The CDR3 protein is CASNPTGTYEQYF. The DNA of the CDR3 is TGCGCCAGCAACCCGACAGGAACCTACGAGCAGTACTTC.

This sequence joins TRBV12-3 or TRBV12-4 and TRBJ1-4; the D is unclear. The CDR3 is 11 amino acids. The V end lost 3 bases, the J end lost 7 bases, and 3 bases lay between the germline ends. The DNA for the CDR3 is TGTGCCAGCAGTTTTAGTGAAAAACTGTTTTTT. This gives the protein CASSFSEKLFF.

The chain uses TRBV6-6 and TRBJ1-2, with D maybe TRBD1 (6 bases). The CDR3 has 14 amino acids. V lost 4 bases to trimming and J lost 0 bases, with 9 bases between them. CDR1 is MNHNY and CDR2 is SVGAGI in the germline V gene (reference sequence). CDR3 DNA: TGTGCCAGCAGTTCTCCAGGGGCTAACTATGGCTACACCTTC. Its translation is CASSSPGANYGYTF.

In DNA, the CDR3 is TGTGCCAGCTCACGGGACAGGGGAGTTTCACCCCTCCACTTT. It yields the protein CASSRDRGVSPLHF. The rearrangement uses TRBV18 and TRBJ1-6; 10 positions agree with TRBD1. J lost 9 bases, V lost 4 bases, and 3 bases had no gene match. CDR3 length: 14 amino acids. The germline CDR1 and CDR2 sequences are KGHSH and LQKENI.

The V call is TRBV3-1 (or the pseudogene TRBV3-2), the J call TRBJ2-7, with D possibly TRBD2 on 6 matching bases. The V gene's germline CDR1 is LGHDT and CDR2 YNNKEL (reference sequence). The CDR3 is made up of 16 amino acids. V dropped 1 base and J dropped 2 bases, with 15 bases sitting between them. CDR3 protein: CASSQGRRRETYEQYF. CDR3 nucleotide sequence: TGTGCCAGCAGCCAAGGTCGGAGGAGGGAGACCTACGAGCAGTACTTC.

This clone was seen more than once but under ten times. This chain joins TRBV19 and TRBJ1-3; TRBD1 agrees at 7 bases. Per the germline V gene, CDR1 is LNHDA and CDR2 is SQIVND (reference sequence). V was pared by 6 bases and J by 0 bases, with 11 bases of the junction left unmatched. The CDR3 totals 17 residues. Here the CDR3 DNA reads TGTGCCAGTAGGGCGACGGGACAGTCCTACTCTGGAAACACCATATATTTT. Translating gives CASRATGQSYSGNTIYF.

This clone was detected only a few times. The chain recombines TRBV29-1 with TRBJ1-2; 11 nucleotides match TRBD1. V trimming: 0 bases; J trimming: 1 base; junction bases outside the gene matches: 7. This CDR3 region has 17 residues. Germline CDR1 reads SQVTM; CDR2 reads ANQGSEA. The CDR3 here is CSVEDRGTGGHNYGYTF. The CDR3 DNA is TGCAGCGTTGAAGATCGGGGGACAGGGGGGCATAACTATGGCTACACCTTC. The complete variable domain, with remaining parts taken from reference TRBV29-1 and TRBJ1-2, reads SAVISQKPSRDICQRGTSLTIQCQVDSQVTMMFWYRQQPGQSLTLIATANQGSEATYESGFVIDKFPISRPNLTFSTLTVSNMSPEDSSIYLCSVEDRGTGGHNYGYTFGSGTRLTVV.

This chain connects TRBV7-9 to TRBJ1-4, with TRBD1 identical over 7 bases. Germline V gene sequence: CDR1 SEHNR, CDR2 FQNEAQ (reference sequence). V was pared by 4 bases and J by 12 bases, with 5 bases of the junction left unmatched. The CDR3 is made up of 12 amino acids. CDR3 loop: CASSSGQAELFF. CDR3 DNA: TGTGCCAGCAGCTCCGGACAGGCAGAACTGTTTTTT.

The gene calls are TRBV30 and TRBJ2-7, with D tentatively TRBD2 (6 bases). Germline V gene data show CDR1 as GTSNPN and CDR2 as SVGIG (reference sequence). V lost 1 base to trimming and J lost 4 bases, with 14 bases between them. The CDR3 spans 14 residues. CDR3 region: CAWSAQAGGYEQYF. CDR3 nucleotide sequence: TGTGCCTGGAGTGCCCAAGCTGGGGGGTACGAGCAGTACTTC.

The V and J genes are TRBV5-4 and TRBJ1-1; D is possibly TRBD1 (5 bases). The V end was cut by 0 bases, the J end by 0 bases, with 12 bases between. The V gene's germline CDR1 is SGHNT and CDR2 YYREEE (reference sequence). The CDR3 loop spans 16 amino acids. CDR3 bases: TGTGCCAGCAGCTTGGCCGGGCGGACAATGAACACTGAAGCTTTCTTT. The encoded protein is CASSLAGRTMNTEAFF.